The 27 T cell receptor beta chains below come from one sample, sequenced in a study of blood T cell repertoires in COVID-19. Profiled with immunoSEQ multiplex PCR; TCRdb holds only in-frame clones, not every one. The sample has approximately 76,000 clones, around 83% seen once. Specimen: peripheral blood. The receptors originated from a woman aged 60-75 years with acute or convalescent COVID-19.

The gene calls are TRBV14 and TRBJ1-2; no firm D call. V lost 0 bases and J lost 0, with 8 bases in between. The germline V gene has CDR1 SGHDN and CDR2 FVKESK. The CDR3 contains 15 residues. CDR3 bases: TGTGCCAGCAGCCAAGACTATTCCCCTAACTATGGCTACACCTTC. Translated: CASSQDYSPNYGYTF.

V is TRBV2 and J is TRBJ2-7, with D maybe TRBD1 (6 bases). Per the germline V gene, CDR1 is SNHLY and CDR2 is FYNNEI. There are 15 residues in the CDR3. The V end was cut by 3 bases, the J end by 4 bases, with 16 bases between. CDR3 DNA: TGTGCCAGCAGTGAGGCCAGGGGCCCGACTTACGAGCAGTACTTC. It translates to CASSEARGPTYEQYF.

V usage is TRBV12-3 or TRBV12-4 and J usage is TRBJ1-1, with TRBD1 matching over 8 bases. This CDR3 has 13 amino acids. V lost 6 bases, J lost 5 bases, and 5 bases stayed unmatched. This CDR3 is CASSRTGITEAFF. The CDR3 DNA follows: TGTGCCAGCAGCAGGACAGGGATTACTGAAGCTTTCTTT.

The CDR3 region has the DNA TGTGCCAGCAGTGTATCCGGGACTGAAGCTTTCTTT. As protein: CASSVSGTEAFF. The chain is built from TRBV2 and TRBJ1-1; D is uncertain. Trimming left V 4 bases short and J 5 bases short, with 8 bases between. In germline, CDR1 is SNHLY, CDR2 FYNNEI. This CDR3 is built from 12 residues.

This clone was picked up one time. This chain joins TRBV29-1 and TRBJ2-3; the D is unclear. Germline V gene sequence: CDR1 SQVTM, CDR2 ANQGSEA. The CDR3 spans 11 residues. Trimming cost V 4 bases and J 2 bases, with 4 bases left between them. CDR3 DNA sequence: TGCAGCGTTGGAGTCACAGATACGCAGTATTTT. Protein: CSVGVTDTQYF.

V usage is TRBV7-9 and J usage is TRBJ1-1, with 8 positions matching TRBD1. Looked up from germline, CDR1 is SEHNR and CDR2 is FQNEAQ (reference sequence). Trimming removed 1 base from V and 4 bases from J; junction bases left unmatched: 8. The CDR3 has 16 amino acids. The CDR3 DNA sequence: TGTGCCAGCAGCTTAGGAGGACAGGGCTTACGCACTGAAGCTTTCTTT. Protein: CASSLGGQGLRTEAFF.

The J gene is TRBJ1-2, the V gene TRBV6-1, with 7 nucleotides matching TRBD1. This CDR3 is built from 16 residues. With 2 bases clipped from V and 4 bases from J, the junction kept 10 bases outside the gene matches. Germline loops: CDR1 MNHNS, CDR2 SASEGT. The CDR3 here is CASSEQGVQGRYGYTF. CDR3 nucleotide sequence: TGTGCCAGCAGTGAACAGGGGGTACAGGGGCGCTATGGCTACACCTTC.

The V gene is TRBV10-2, the J gene TRBJ2-1, with 9 bases fitting TRBD2. The germline gives CDR1 WSHSY, CDR2 SAAADI. The CDR3 loop spans 18 amino acids. With 3 bases clipped from V and 4 bases from J, the junction kept 13 bases outside the gene matches. CDR3 in amino acids: CASSEFRGSGGPYNEQFF. CDR3 DNA sequence: TGCGCCAGCAGTGAATTTCGGGGTAGCGGGGGACCGTACAATGAGCAGTTCTTC.

In this sample, this clone turned up once. The genes are TRBV29-1 and TRBJ1-2; D ambiguous. Trimming removed 4 bases from V and 8 bases from J, with 11 bases in between. The CDR3 length is 11 residues. CDR1 SQVTM and CDR2 ANQGSEA come from the germline V gene. Here the CDR3 DNA reads TGCAGCGTTGGGGCAGCGGCCGGCTACACCTTC. Translated, it gives CSVGAAAGYTF. Full variable domain (rest looked up from reference TRBV29-1 and TRBJ1-2): SAVISQKPSRDICQRGTSLTIQCQVDSQVTMMFWYRQQPGQSLTLIATANQGSEATYESGFVIDKFPISRPNLTFSTLTVSNMSPEDSSIYLCSVGAAAGYTFGSGTRLTVV.

This chain uses TRBV12-3 or TRBV12-4 with TRBJ1-1; a weak D match, TRBD1 (5 bases). Trimming took 5 bases from V and 6 from J, leaving 10 bases between them. The CDR3 totals 12 residues. CDR3 sequence (DNA): TGTGCCAGCAGTCTCCGGGGGGCTGAAGCTTTCTTT. Encoded protein: CASSLRGAEAFF.

In its sample, this clone was seen once. The chain uses TRBV9 and TRBJ1-3; perhaps TRBD1 as D (5 bases). Trimming cost V 0 bases and J 5 bases, with 12 bases left between them. CDR1 is SGDLS and CDR2 is YYNGEE in the germline V gene. This CDR3 is 15 amino acids long. The CDR3: CASSVEGIRRNTIYF. The CDR3 bases are TGTGCCAGCAGCGTAGAGGGGATAAGGCGAAACACCATATATTTT. Based on the CDR3 plus reference TRBV9 and TRBJ1-3, the full variable domain is DSGVTQTPKHLITATGQRVTLRCSPRSGDLSVYWYQQSLDQGLQFLIQYYNGEERAKGNILERFSAQQFPDLHSELNLSSLELGDSALYFCASSVEGIRRNTIYFGEGSWLTVV.

The V call is TRBV2, the J call TRBJ1-6; 9 positions agree with TRBD1. V shed 6 bases and J 8 bases; nucleotides not matched to a gene: 8. This CDR3 region has 15 residues. CDR1 SNHLY and CDR2 FYNNEI come from the germline V gene. This CDR3 is CASRNLDRGDSPLHF. The CDR3 nucleotides are TGTGCCAGCAGAAACTTGGACAGGGGTGATTCACCCCTCCACTTT. The whole variable domain, filled in from reference TRBV2 and TRBJ1-6, reads EPEVTQTPSHQVTQMGQEVILRCVPISNHLYFYWYRQILGQKVEFLVSFYNNEISEKSEIFDDQFSVERPDGSNFTLKIRSTKLEDSAMYFCASRNLDRGDSPLHFGNGTRLTVT.

The genes are TRBV11-2 and TRBJ1-3; the D gene is possibly TRBD1 (5 bases). V lost 0 bases to trimming and J lost 4 bases, with 16 bases between them. Germline-derived CDR1 and CDR2 are SGHAT and FQNNGV. This CDR3 comprises 17 residues. The CDR3 coding sequence is TGTGCCAGCAGCTTAGAATTCGGCCTTCAGGGAGGAAACACCATATATTTT. Translating gives CASSLEFGLQGGNTIYF.

The chain is built from TRBV18 and TRBJ2-6; D possibly corresponds to TRBD2 (6 bases). Germline CDR1 KGHSH, CDR2 LQKENI. The V gene lost 0 bases and the J gene lost 2 bases, with 8 bases spanning the gap. The length of the CDR3 is 16 residues. The chain's CDR3 is CASSPPTGAGANVLTF. CDR3 in DNA: TGTGCCAGCTCACCACCGACGGGGGCTGGGGCCAACGTCCTGACTTTC.

V and J are TRBV18 and TRBJ1-1, with unresolved D. This CDR3 region has 18 residues. Looked up from germline, CDR1 is KGHSH and CDR2 is LQKENI. V lost 0 bases and J lost 0, with 17 bases in between. CDR3 protein: CASSPPGWVGRMNTEAFF. In DNA form, the CDR3 reads TGTGCCAGCTCACCACCGGGCTGGGTCGGCAGAATGAACACTGAAGCTTTCTTT.

V usage is TRBV11-3 and J usage is TRBJ2-2, with 7 bases matching TRBD1. V trimming: 2 bases; J trimming: 0 bases; junction bases outside the gene matches: 6. There are 17 residues in the CDR3. In germline, CDR1 is SGHNT, CDR2 YENEEA. The CDR3 reads CASSLSSDRANTGELFF. In nucleotides, the CDR3 is TGTGCCAGCAGCTTATCAAGTGACAGGGCGAACACCGGGGAGCTGTTTTTT. Full variable domain (remainder filled in from reference TRBV11-3 and TRBJ2-2): EAGVVQSPRYKIIEKKQPVAFWCNPISGHNTLYWYLQNLGQGPELLIRYENEEAVDDSQLPKDRFSAERLKGVDSTLKIQPAELGDSAVYLCASSLSSDRANTGELFFGEGSRLTVL.

This chain connects TRBV5-1 to TRBJ1-4, with TRBD1 matching 9 bases. V shed 0 bases and J 3 bases; nucleotides not matched to a gene: 0. The CDR3 has 15 amino acids. Germline V lookup: CDR1 SGHRS, CDR2 YFSETQ. CDR3: CASSLGQGANEKLFF. The CDR3 DNA sequence: TGCGCCAGCAGCTTGGGACAGGGGGCTAATGAAAAACTGTTTTTT.

V and J are TRBV5-5 and TRBJ2-2, with 8 bases that match TRBD2. Trimming removed 0 bases from V and 6 bases from J; junction bases left unmatched: 4. Germline CDR1 reads SGHKS; CDR2 reads YYEKEE (reference sequence). The CDR3 has 15 amino acids. CDR3 DNA: TGTGCCAGCAGCTTGGAAGCGGGGGCCCCCGGGGAGCTGTTTTTT. This sequence encodes CASSLEAGAPGELFF.

This rearrangement joins TRBV5-8 to TRBJ1-2; 10 bases are shared with TRBD1. V gave up 6 bases and J gave up 4 bases; unmatched junction bases: 6. The germline V gene encodes CDR1 SGHTS and CDR2 YDEGEE. This CDR3 contains 14 residues. CDR3 in amino acids: CASNTGTGVYGYTF. The CDR3, as DNA: TGTGCCAGCAACACCGGGACAGGGGTCTATGGCTACACCTTC.

The J gene is TRBJ1-4, the V gene TRBV2; 7 nucleotides match TRBD1. The CDR3 contains 17 residues. Germline CDR1 SNHLY, CDR2 FYNNEI. Unmatched junction bases numbered 15, after V lost 6 bases and J lost 5 bases. DNA of the CDR3: TGTGCCAGCAGCCACCAAGTCGACAGGGAGGCGAATGAAAAACTGTTTTTT. This encodes CASSHQVDREANEKLFF.

J is TRBJ2-1 and V is TRBV24-1; D not certain. CDR3 length equals 12 residues. V dropped 2 bases and J dropped 7 bases, with 5 bases sitting between them. Germline CDR1 KGHDR, CDR2 SFDVKD. The chain's CDR3 is CATSDYRNEQFF. CDR3 in DNA: TGTGCCACCAGTGATTACAGAAATGAGCAGTTCTTC.

The chain is built from TRBV29-1 and TRBJ2-5, with D maybe TRBD1 (5 bases). Germline V lookup: CDR1 SQVTM, CDR2 ANQGSEA. Trimming took off 7 bases at V and 5 bases at J, with 11 bases between the two ends. This CDR3 comprises 11 residues. This CDR3 reads CSAHPGETQYF. The CDR3 region has the DNA TGCAGCGCCCATCCAGGGGAGACCCAGTACTTC.

V is TRBV6-6 and J is TRBJ2-7; maybe TRBD1 (6 bases). Trimming pared 4 bases from V and 0 bases from J, leaving 16 bases between. Germline V gene lookup returns CDR1 MNHNY and CDR2 SVGAGI (reference sequence). The CDR3 is 16 amino acids. CDR3 sequence: CASSLQGGESSYEQYF. The CDR3 nucleotides are TGTGCCAGCAGTTTACAGGGTGGCGAGAGCTCCTACGAGCAGTACTTC.

The chain is built from TRBV6-5 and TRBJ1-1; 7 bases match TRBD1. The germline V gene has CDR1 MNHEY and CDR2 SVGAGI. The CDR3 length is 14 residues. The trim removed 2 bases at V and 4 bases at J, leaving 4 bases unmatched. CDR3 in amino acids: CASSYRGRSTEAFF. The CDR3 region has the DNA TGTGCCAGCAGTTACAGGGGGCGAAGCACTGAAGCTTTCTTT.

The chain links TRBV4-1 to TRBJ1-2, with TRBD1 matching over 12 bases. Losses at the gene ends were 3 bases for V and 8 bases for J; bases not matched to a gene: 10. Germline values: CDR1 MGHRA, CDR2 YSYEKL. The CDR3 has 16 amino acids. The CDR3 reads CASSQGGGQGAGGYTF. The CDR3 coding sequence is TGCGCCAGCAGCCAGGGCGGGGGACAGGGGGCTGGAGGCTACACCTTC.

The V gene is TRBV6-5, the J gene TRBJ2-2; D not certain. This CDR3 is 14 amino acids long. V lost 4 bases, J lost 4 bases, and 10 bases lay in between. In germline, CDR1 is MNHEY, CDR2 SVGAGI. The CDR3, as DNA: TGTGCCAGCAGTTCGCTCAGGTTCACCGGGGAGCTGTTTTTT. It yields the protein CASSSLRFTGELFF.

This chain joins TRBV6-5 and TRBJ1-6, with D perhaps matching TRBD1 (5 bases). V dropped 1 base and J dropped 6 bases, with 7 bases sitting between them. CDR1 and CDR2 from the germline V gene are MNHEY and SVGAGI. This CDR3 spans 14 amino acids. The CDR3 is CASSYFRANSPLHF. The CDR3, as DNA: TGTGCCAGCAGTTACTTCAGGGCTAATTCACCCCTCCACTTT.